These 12 T cell receptor beta chains came from one sample sequenced in a study of blood T cell repertoires in COVID-19. TCRdb keeps only in-frame clones here, not all; method: immunoSEQ multiplex PCR. The sample lists about 64,000 clones, just over 85% seen once, with roughly 1.2% in the top ten. What was sequenced was peripheral blood. Every receptor here comes from a man aged 40-49 years with acute or convalescent COVID-19.

This sequence joins TRBV21-1 and TRBJ2-7; the table calls TRBD1, which could not be checked here. TRBV21-1 is shown as a pseudogene. The CDR3 extends over 17 amino acids. CDR3: CASSKGGIGTVSYEQYF. CDR3 DNA sequence: TGTGCCAGCAGCAAAGGGGGCATCGGAACAGTCTCCTACGAGCAGTACTTC.

The rearrangement links TRBV19 to TRBJ2-5, with TRBD1 identical over 8 bases. The CDR3 has 20 amino acids. The germline V gene has CDR1 LNHDA and CDR2 SQIVND (reference sequence). V dropped 3 bases and J dropped 0; count of bases not matched to a gene: 18. CDR3 sequence (DNA): TGTGCCAGTAGTATTTGGGGCAGGGGGCTGGGCGACTTGTACCAAGAGACCCAGTACTTC. It encodes CASSIWGRGLGDLYQETQYF.

The CDR3 DNA is TGTGCCAGCAGCGCCCTCCCGGACAGGGATAACTATGGCTACACCTTC. It specifies CASSALPDRDNYGYTF. V is TRBV9 and J is TRBJ1-2; 8 bases agree with TRBD1. J gave up 1 base and V 3 bases, and 8 bases lay outside the gene matches. The CDR3 length is 16 residues. CDR1 and CDR2 from the germline V gene are SGDLS and YYNGEE. Complete variable domain (other parts from reference TRBV9 and TRBJ1-2): DSGVTQTPKHLITATGQRVTLRCSPRSGDLSVYWYQQSLDQGLQFLIQYYNGEERAKGNILERFSAQQFPDLHSELNLSSLELGDSALYFCASSALPDRDNYGYTFGSGTRLTVV.

The V call is TRBV5-1, the J call TRBJ2-3, with 10 bases fitting TRBD2. V was pared by 0 bases and J by 0 bases, with 13 bases of the junction left unmatched. The CDR3 contains 20 residues. Germline assignment: CDR1 SGHRS and CDR2 YFSETQ. CDR3: CASSLARFTSGATSTDTQYF. The DNA of the CDR3 is TGCGCCAGCAGCTTGGCGAGATTTACTAGCGGGGCTACTAGCACAGATACGCAGTATTTT.

The V gene is TRBV29-1, the J gene TRBJ2-2, with D tentatively TRBD2 (6 bases). Germline loops: CDR1 SQVTM, CDR2 ANQGSEA. V was trimmed by 3 bases and J by 6 bases, leaving 11 bases between them. The CDR3 extends over 13 amino acids. The CDR3 DNA is TGCAGCGTTGACCCCGGGGGAGCCGGGGAGCTGTTTTTT. Translation: CSVDPGGAGELFF.

This clone was recorded once. The CDR3 DNA sequence: TGTGCCAGCAGTCTTGAAGCAGGTGGCTACACCTTC. It specifies CASSLEAGGYTF. The gene calls are TRBV28 and TRBJ1-2; D is ambiguous. The CDR3 runs 12 residues. Germline V lookup: CDR1 MDHEN, CDR2 SYDVKM. The V gene lost 5 bases and the J gene lost 7 bases, with 11 bases spanning the gap.

The V and J genes are TRBV12-3 or TRBV12-4 and TRBJ1-1; D is undetermined. Trimming cost V 5 bases and J 10 bases, with 11 bases left between them. CDR3 length: 11 amino acids. The CDR3 DNA is TGTGCCAGCAGTCCTGGACTTGTAGCTTTCTTT. As protein: CASSPGLVAFF.

The rearrangement uses TRBV5-8 and TRBJ1-1, with TRBD1 as a possible D gene (5 bases). There are 15 residues in the CDR3. Germline V gives CDR1 SGHTS, CDR2 YDEGEE. Trimming removed 0 bases at V and 0 bases at J, with 9 bases between. This CDR3 reads CASSLGQLMNTEAFF. The CDR3 region has the DNA TGTGCCAGCAGCTTGGGACAGCTGATGAACACTGAAGCTTTCTTT.

This sequence joins TRBV5-1 and TRBJ1-1, with unresolved D. This CDR3 is built from 14 residues. Germline V gene data show CDR1 as SGHRS and CDR2 as YFSETQ. V was clipped by 7 bases and J by 1 base, with 14 bases between them. Here the CDR3 DNA reads TGCGCCAGCCACGAGATATCCGAGAACACTGAAGCTTTCTTT. It specifies CASHEISENTEAFF.

This chain links TRBV7-8 with TRBJ1-1; 8 bases match TRBD1. V dropped 5 bases and J dropped 0; count of bases not matched to a gene: 5. The V gene's germline CDR1 is SGHVS and CDR2 FQNEAQ. The CDR3 contains 15 residues. The CDR3: CASSLRTGLNTEAFF. The CDR3 nucleotides read TGTGCCAGCAGCCTAAGGACAGGGCTGAACACTGAAGCTTTCTTT.

The CDR3, as DNA: TGCAGTGCCAACTCGGGGAACGGCTACACCTTC. It codes for CSANSGNGYTF. The chain links TRBV20-1 to TRBJ1-2, with unresolved D. The CDR3 contains 11 residues. Trimming removed 6 bases at V and 8 bases at J, with 13 bases between. The V gene's germline CDR1 is DFQATT and CDR2 SNEGSKA (reference sequence).

This rearrangement joins TRBV28 to TRBJ2-7; maybe TRBD2 (5 bases). Trimming cost V 10 bases and J 3 bases, with 7 bases left between them. Germline V lookup: CDR1 MDHEN, CDR2 SYDVKM. The CDR3 consists of 10 residues. The CDR3 here is CAIAGYEQYF. The CDR3 DNA reads as TGTGCCATTGCGGGCTACGAGCAGTACTTC.